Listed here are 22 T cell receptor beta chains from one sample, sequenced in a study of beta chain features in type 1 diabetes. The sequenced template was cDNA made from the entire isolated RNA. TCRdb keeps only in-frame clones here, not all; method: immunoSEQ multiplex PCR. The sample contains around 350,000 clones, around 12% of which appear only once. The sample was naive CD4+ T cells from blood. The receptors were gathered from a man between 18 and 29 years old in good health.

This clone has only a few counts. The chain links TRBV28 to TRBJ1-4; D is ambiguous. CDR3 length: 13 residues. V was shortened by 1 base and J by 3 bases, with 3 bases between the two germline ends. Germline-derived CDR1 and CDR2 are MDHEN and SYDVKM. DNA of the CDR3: TGTGCCAGCAGTTTATCCGCTAATGAAAAACTGTTTTTT. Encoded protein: CASSLSANEKLFF.

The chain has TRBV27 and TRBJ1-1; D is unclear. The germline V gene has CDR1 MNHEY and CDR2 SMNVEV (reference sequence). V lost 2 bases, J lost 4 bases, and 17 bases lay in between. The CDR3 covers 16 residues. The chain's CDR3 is CASSLLSGDWGTEAFF. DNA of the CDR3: TGTGCCAGCAGTTTACTTAGCGGAGATTGGGGCACTGAAGCTTTCTTT.

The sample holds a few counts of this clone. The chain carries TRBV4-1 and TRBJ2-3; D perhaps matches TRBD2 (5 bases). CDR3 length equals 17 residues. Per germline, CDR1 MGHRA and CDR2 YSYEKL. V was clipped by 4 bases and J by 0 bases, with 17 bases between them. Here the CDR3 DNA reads TGCGCCAGCAGCCGTCCCGGGGTGTCCACTAGCACAGATACGCAGTATTTT. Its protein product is CASSRPGVSTSTDTQYF.

This CDR3 is CSVTGAGGYEQYF. Written as DNA, the CDR3 is TGCAGCGTAACGGGGGCAGGGGGCTACGAGCAGTACTTC. The V call is TRBV29-1, the J call TRBJ2-5; D possibly corresponds to TRBD1 (7 bases). The end of the DNA is better explained by TRBJ2-7, so the J call may be wrong. Germline V lookup: CDR1 SQVTM, CDR2 ANQGSEA. CDR3 size: 13 residues.

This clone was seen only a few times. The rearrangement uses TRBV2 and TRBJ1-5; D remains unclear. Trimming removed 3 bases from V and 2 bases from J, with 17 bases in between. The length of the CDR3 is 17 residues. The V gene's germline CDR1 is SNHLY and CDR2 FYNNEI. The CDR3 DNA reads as TGTGCCAGCAGTGACCTGGCCGGGGTTGTTGGCAATCAGCCCCAGCATTTT. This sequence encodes CASSDLAGVVGNQPQHF.

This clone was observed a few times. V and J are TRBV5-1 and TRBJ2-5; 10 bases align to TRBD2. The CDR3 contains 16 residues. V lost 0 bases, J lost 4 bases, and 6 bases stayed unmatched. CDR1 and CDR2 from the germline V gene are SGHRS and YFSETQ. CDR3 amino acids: CASSLVSSGGAETQYF. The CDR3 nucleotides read TGCGCCAGCAGCTTGGTATCCAGCGGGGGGGCAGAGACCCAGTACTTC. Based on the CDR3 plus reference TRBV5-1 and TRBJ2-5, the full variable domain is KAGVTQTPRYLIKTRGQQVTLSCSPISGHRSVSWYQQTPGQGLQFLFEYFSETQRNKGNFPGRFSGRQFSNSRSEMNVSTLELGDSALYLCASSLVSSGGAETQYFGPGTRLLVL.

In DNA form, the CDR3 reads TGTGCCAGCTCACGCGCGCTAGCGATTCGGGCCGATACGCAGTATTTT. As protein: CASSRALAIRADTQYF. The J gene is TRBJ2-3, the V gene TRBV18, with D perhaps matching TRBD2 (6 bases). CDR3 length equals 16 residues. The V end was cut by 4 bases, the J end by 6 bases, with 20 bases between. Germline V gives CDR1 KGHSH, CDR2 LQKENI.

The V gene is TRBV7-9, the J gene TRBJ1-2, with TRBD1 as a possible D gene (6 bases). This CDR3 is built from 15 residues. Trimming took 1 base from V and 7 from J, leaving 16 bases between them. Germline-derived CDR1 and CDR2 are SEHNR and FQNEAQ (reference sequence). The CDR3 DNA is TGTGCCAGCAGCTTAGTCGGGCAGGGGCCGGGTGGCTACACCTTC. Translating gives CASSLVGQGPGGYTF.

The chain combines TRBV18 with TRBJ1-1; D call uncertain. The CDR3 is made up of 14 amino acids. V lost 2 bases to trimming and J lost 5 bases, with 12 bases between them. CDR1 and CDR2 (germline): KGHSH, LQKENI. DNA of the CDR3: TGTGCCAGCTCACCATACGCCCAGCGGACTGAAGCTTTCTTT. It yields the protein CASSPYAQRTEAFF.

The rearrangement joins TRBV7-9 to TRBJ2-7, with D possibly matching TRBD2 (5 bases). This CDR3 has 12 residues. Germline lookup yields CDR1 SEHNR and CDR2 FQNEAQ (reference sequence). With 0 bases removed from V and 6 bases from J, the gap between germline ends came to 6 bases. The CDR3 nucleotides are TGTGCCAGCAGCTTAGCAGGGAGCGAGCAGTACTTC. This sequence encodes CASSLAGSEQYF.

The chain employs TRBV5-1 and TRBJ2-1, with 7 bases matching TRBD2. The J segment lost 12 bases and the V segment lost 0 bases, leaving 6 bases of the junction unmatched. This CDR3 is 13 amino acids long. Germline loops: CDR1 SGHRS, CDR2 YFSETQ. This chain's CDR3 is CASSLARDYLQFF. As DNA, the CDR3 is TGCGCCAGCAGCTTGGCCAGGGACTATCTGCAGTTCTTC.

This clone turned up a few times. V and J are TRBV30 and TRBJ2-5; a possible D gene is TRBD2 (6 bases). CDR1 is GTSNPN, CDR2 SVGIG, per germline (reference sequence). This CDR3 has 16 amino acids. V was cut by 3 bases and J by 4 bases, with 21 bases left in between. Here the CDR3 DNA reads TGTGCCTGGAGAGGCGGGAAGACCGGACCCCCAGAGACCCAGTACTTC. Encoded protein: CAWRGGKTGPPETQYF.

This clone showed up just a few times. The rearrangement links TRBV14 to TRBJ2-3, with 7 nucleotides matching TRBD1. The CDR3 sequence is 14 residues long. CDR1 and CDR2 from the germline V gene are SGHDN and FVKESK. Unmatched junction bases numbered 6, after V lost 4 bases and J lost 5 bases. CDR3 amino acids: CASSPTGLGDTQYF. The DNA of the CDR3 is TGTGCCAGCAGCCCGACAGGGTTGGGAGATACGCAGTATTTT. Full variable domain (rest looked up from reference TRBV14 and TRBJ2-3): EAGVTQFPSHSVIEKGQTVTLRCDPISGHDNLYWYRRVMGKEIKFLLHFVKESKQDESGMPNNRFLAERTGGTYSTLKVQPAELEDSGVYFCASSPTGLGDTQYFGPGTRLTVL.

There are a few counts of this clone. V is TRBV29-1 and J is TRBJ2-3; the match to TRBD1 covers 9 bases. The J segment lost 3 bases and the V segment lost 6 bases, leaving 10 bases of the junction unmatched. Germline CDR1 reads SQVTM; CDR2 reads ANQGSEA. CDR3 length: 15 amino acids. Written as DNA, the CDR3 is TGCAGCGTAGGCCGGACAGGGGCTAGGACAGATACGCAGTATTTT. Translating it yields CSVGRTGARTDTQYF.

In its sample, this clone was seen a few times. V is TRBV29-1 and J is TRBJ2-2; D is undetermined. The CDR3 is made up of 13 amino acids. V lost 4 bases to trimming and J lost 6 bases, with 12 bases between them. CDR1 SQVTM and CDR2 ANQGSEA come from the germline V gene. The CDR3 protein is CSVGQNEAGELFF. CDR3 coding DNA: TGCAGCGTTGGGCAGAATGAGGCCGGGGAGCTGTTTTTT.

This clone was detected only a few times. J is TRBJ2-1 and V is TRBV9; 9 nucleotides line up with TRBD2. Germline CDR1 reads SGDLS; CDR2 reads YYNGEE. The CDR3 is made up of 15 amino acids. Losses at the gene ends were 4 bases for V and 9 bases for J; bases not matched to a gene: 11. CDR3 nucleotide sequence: TGTGCCAGCAGCCCTAACCGACTAGCGGAGGGTGAGCAGTTCTTC. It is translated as CASSPNRLAEGEQFF.

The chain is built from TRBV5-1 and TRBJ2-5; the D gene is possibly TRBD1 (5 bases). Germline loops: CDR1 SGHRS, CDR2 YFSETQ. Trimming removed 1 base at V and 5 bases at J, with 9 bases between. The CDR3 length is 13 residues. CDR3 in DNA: TGCGCCAGCAGCTTGAGAAAGGGGGAGACCCAGTACTTC. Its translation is CASSLRKGETQYF.

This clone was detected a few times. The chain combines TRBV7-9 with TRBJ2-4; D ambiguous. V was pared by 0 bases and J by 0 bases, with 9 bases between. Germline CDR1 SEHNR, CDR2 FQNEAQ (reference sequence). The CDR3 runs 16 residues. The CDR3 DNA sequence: TGTGCCAGCAGCTTAGCTGACTTACTAGCCAAAAACATTCAGTACTTC. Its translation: CASSLADLLAKNIQYF.

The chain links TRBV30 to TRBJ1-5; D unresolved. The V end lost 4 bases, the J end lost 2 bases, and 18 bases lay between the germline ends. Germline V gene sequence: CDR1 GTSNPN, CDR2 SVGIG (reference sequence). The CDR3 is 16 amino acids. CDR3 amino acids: CAWTRRADQGNQPQHF. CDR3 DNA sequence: TGTGCCTGGACCCGGCGGGCCGACCAGGGCAATCAGCCCCAGCATTTT. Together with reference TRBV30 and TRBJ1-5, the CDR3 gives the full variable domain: SQTIHQWPATLVQPVGSPLSLECTVEGTSNPNLYWYRQAAGRGLQLLFYSVGIGQISSEVPQNLSASRPQDRQFILSSKKLLLSDSGFYLCAWTRRADQGNQPQHFGDGTRLSIL.

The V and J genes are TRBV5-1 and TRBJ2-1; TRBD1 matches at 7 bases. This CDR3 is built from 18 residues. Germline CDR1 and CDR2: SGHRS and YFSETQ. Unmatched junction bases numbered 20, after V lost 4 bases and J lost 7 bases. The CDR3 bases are TGCGCCAGCAGCCTAAACCCGCGACAGGGAGCGGATGGGAATGAGCAGTTCTTC. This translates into CASSLNPRQGADGNEQFF.

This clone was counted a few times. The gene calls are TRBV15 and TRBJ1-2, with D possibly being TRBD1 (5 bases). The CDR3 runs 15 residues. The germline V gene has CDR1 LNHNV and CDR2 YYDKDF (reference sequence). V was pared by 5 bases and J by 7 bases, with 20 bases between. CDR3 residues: CATSGGTGRQSGYTF. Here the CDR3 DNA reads TGTGCCACCAGCGGCGGGACCGGGCGTCAATCTGGCTACACCTTC.

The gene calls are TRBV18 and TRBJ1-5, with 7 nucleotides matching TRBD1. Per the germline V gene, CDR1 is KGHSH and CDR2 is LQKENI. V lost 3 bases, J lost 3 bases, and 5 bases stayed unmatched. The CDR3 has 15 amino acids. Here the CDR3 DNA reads TGTGCCAGCTCACCTAACAGGGGAAACAATCAGCCCCAGCATTTT. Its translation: CASSPNRGNNQPQHF.